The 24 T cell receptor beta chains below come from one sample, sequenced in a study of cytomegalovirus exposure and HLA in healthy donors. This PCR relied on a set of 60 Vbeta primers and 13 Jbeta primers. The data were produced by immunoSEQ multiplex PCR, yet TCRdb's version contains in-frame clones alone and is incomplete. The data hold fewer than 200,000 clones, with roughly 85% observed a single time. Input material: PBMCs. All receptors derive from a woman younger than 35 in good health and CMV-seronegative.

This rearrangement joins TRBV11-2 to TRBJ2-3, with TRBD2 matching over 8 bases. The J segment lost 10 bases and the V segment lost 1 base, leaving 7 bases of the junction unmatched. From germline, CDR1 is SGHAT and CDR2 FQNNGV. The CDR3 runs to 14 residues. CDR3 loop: CASSLAGGQMAQYF. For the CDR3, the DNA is TGTGCCAGCAGCTTAGCGGGAGGGCAGATGGCGCAGTATTTT.

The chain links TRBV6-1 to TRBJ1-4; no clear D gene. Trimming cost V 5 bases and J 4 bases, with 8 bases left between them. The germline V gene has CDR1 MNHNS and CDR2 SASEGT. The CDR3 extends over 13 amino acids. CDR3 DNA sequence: TGTGCCAGCAGTTGGAGCCTTAATGAAAAACTGTTTTTT. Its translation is CASSWSLNEKLFF.

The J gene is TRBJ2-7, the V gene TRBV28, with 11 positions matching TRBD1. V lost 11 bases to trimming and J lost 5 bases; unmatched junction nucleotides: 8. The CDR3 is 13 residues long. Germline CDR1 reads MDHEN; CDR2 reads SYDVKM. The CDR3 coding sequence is TGTGCCTCCCTGGACAGGGGGCCAGACGAGCAGTACTTC. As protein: CASLDRGPDEQYF.

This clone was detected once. This CDR3 is CASQPLSSGKYEQYV. The DNA for the CDR3 is TGTGCCAGCCAACCCCTCTCTAGCGGGAAGTACGAGCAGTACGTC. The J gene is TRBJ2-7, the V gene TRBV6-5; 9 bases are shared with TRBD2. The length of the CDR3 is 15 residues. With V trimmed by 8 bases and J by 4 bases, 12 bases remained unmatched. CDR1 and CDR2 from the germline V gene are MNHEY and SVGAGI.

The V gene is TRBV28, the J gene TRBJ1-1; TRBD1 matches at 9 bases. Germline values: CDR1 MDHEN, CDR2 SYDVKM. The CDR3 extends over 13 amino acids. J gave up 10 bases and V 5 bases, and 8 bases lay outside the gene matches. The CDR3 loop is CASSPGTGLLAFF. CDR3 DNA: TGTGCCAGCAGTCCTGGGACAGGGTTGCTAGCTTTCTTT.

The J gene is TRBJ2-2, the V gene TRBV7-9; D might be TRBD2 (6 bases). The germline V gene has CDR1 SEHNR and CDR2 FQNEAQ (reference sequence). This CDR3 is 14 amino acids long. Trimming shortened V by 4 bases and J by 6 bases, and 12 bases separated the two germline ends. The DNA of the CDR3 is TGTGCCAGCAGCTACCTAGCGATGGCCGGGGAGCTGTTTTTT. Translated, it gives CASSYLAMAGELFF.

The DNA of the CDR3 is TGTGCCAGCAGTTCTTCTCCGAGCGGGAGGGACGAGCAGTACTTC. Amino acids: CASSSSPSGRDEQYF. The rearrangement joins TRBV28 to TRBJ2-7, with 10 bases matching TRBD2. This CDR3 contains 15 residues. Trimming removed 4 bases from V and 5 bases from J; junction bases left unmatched: 8. Germline V CDR1 and CDR2: MDHEN, SYDVKM.

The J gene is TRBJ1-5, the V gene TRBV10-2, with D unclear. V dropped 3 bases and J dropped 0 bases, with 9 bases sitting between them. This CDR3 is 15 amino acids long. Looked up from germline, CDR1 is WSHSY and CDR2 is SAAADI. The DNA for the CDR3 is TGCGCCAGCAGTGACGAGTTTCTTAGCAATCAGCCCCAGCATTTT. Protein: CASSDEFLSNQPQHF.

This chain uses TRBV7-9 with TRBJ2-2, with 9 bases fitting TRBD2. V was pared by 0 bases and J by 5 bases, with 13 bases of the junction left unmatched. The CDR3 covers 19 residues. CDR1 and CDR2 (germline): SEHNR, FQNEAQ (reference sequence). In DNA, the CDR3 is TGTGCCAGCAGCTTAGCGGTGTTGGTAGCGGGAGTCGAGACCGGGGAGCTGTTTTTT. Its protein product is CASSLAVLVAGVETGELFF.

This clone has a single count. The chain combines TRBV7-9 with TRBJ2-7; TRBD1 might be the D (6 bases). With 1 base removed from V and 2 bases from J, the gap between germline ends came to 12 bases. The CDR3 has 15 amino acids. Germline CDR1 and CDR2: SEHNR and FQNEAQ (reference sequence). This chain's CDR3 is CASSLGAGATYEQYV. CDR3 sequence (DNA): TGTGCCAGCAGCTTAGGCGCAGGGGCCACCTACGAGCAGTACGTC.

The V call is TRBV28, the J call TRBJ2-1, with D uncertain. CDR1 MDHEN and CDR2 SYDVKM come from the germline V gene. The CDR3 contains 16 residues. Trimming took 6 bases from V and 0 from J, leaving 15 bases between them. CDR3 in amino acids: CASRPPELRSYNEQFF. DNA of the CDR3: TGTGCCAGCAGACCACCTGAGCTGCGCTCCTACAATGAGCAGTTCTTC.

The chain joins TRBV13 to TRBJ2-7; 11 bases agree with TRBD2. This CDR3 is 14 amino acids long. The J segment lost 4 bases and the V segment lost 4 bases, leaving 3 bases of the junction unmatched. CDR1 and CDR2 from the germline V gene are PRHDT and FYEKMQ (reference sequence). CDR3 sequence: CASSSGTSGYEQYV. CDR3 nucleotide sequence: TGTGCCAGCAGCTCCGGGACTAGCGGTTACGAGCAGTACGTC.

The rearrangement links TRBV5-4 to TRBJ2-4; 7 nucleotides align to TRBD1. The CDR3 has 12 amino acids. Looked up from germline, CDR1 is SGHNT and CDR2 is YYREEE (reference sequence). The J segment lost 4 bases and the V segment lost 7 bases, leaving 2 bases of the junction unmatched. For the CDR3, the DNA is TGTGCCAGCCGGGACAGTAAAAACATTCAGTACTTC. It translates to CASRDSKNIQYF.

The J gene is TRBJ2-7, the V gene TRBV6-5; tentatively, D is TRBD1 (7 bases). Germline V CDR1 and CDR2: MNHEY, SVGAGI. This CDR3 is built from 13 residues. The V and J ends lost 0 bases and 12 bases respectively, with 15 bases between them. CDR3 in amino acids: CASSYSGGQSWYF. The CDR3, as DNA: TGTGCCAGCAGTTACTCCGGGGGACAGTCATGGTACTTC.

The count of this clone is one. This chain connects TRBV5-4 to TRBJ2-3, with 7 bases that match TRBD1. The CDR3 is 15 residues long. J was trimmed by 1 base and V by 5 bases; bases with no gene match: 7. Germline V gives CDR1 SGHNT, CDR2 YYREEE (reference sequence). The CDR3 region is CASSIGQVRTDTQYF. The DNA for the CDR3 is TGTGCCAGCAGTATCGGACAGGTTCGCACAGATACGCAGTATTTT.

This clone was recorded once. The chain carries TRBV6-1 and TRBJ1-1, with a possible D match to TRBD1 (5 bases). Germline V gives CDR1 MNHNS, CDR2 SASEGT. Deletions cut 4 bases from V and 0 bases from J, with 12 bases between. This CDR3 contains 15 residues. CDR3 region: CASSGRVLMNTEAFF. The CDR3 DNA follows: TGTGCCAGCAGTGGCAGGGTGCTCATGAACACTGAAGCTTTCTTT.

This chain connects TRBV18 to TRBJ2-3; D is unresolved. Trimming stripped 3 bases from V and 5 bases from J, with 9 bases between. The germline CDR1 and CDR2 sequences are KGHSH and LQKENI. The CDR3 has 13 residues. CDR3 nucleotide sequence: TGTGCCAGCTCACCGGCCAGCGTAGATACGCAGTATTTT. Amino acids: CASSPASVDTQYF.

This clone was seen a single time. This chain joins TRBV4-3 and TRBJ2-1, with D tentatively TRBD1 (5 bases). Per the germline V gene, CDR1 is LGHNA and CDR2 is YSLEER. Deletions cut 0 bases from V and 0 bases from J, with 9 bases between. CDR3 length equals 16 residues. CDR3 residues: CASSQDGASSYNEQFF. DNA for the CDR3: TGCGCCAGCAGCCAAGATGGGGCCTCCTCCTACAATGAGCAGTTCTTC.

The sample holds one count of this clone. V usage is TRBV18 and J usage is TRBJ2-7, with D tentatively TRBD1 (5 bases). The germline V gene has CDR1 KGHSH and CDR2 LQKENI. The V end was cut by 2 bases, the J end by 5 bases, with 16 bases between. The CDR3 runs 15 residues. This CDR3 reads CASSPSPMAGNEQYV. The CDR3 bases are TGTGCCAGCTCACCATCCCCGATGGCAGGGAACGAGCAGTACGTC.

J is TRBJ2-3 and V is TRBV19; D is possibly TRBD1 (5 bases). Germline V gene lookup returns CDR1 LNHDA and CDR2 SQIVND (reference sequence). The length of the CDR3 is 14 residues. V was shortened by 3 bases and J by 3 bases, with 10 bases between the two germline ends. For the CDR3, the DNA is TGTGCCAGTAGTATCGCCCAGGGAACAGATACGCAGTATTTT. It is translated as CASSIAQGTDTQYF.

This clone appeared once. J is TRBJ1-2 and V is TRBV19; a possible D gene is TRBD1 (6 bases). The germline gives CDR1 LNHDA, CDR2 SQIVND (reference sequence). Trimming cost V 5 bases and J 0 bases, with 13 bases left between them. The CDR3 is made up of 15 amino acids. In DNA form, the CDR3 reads TGTGCCAGTAGTCCCCCCGGGACACCTAACTATGGCTACACCTTC. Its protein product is CASSPPGTPNYGYTF.

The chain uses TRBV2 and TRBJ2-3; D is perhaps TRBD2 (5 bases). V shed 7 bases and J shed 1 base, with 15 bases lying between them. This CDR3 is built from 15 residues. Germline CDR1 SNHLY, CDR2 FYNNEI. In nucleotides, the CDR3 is TGTGCCAGCACCAACGGGCGGGCCCGCACAGATACGCAGTATTTT. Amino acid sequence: CASTNGRARTDTQYF.

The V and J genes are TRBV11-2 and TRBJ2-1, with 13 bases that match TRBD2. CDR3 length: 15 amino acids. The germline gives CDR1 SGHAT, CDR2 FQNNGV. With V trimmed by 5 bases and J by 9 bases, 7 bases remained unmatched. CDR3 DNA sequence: TGTGCCAGCAGCCCGGGACTAGCGGGAACGTTTGAGCAGTTCTTC. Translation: CASSPGLAGTFEQFF.

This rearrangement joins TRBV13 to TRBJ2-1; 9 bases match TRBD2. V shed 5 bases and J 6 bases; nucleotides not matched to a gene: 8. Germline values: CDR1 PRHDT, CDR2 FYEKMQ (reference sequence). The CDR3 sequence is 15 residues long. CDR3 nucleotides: TGTGCCAGCAGCCCCCGTGGTAGCGGGAGCAATGAGCAGTTCTTC. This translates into CASSPRGSGSNEQFF.